This T cell receptor (beta chain) was sequenced during a study of blood T cell repertoires in COVID-19. Across the whole study: COVID-19 samples from acute and convalescent phases originated in the United States, Italy and Spain. Nucleic acid was either cDNA or gDNA, and it came from T cells, B-cell-depleted T cells, or PBMCs.

The CDR3 runs to 15 residues. V was shortened by 10 bases and J by 0 bases, with 13 bases between the two germline ends. Germline V gene sequence: CDR1 SNHLY, CDR2 FYNNEI. Only in-frame clones appear in the TCRdb table, and some are missing; sequencing was by immunoSEQ multiplex PCR. The sample records fewer than 450,000 clones, about 90% being singletons. The source of this sequence is a woman between 18 and 30 years old who had recovered from COVID-19. Input material: peripheral blood. The genes are TRBV2 and TRBJ2-6; weak D call: TRBD1 (5 bases). CDR3 sequence (DNA): TGTGCCACCGCGACAGAGAGCTCTGGGGCCAACGTCCTGACTTTC. This gives the protein CATATESSGANVLTF.